The 27 T cell receptor beta chains reported below all come from one sample, sequenced in a study of blood T cell repertoires in COVID-19. TCRdb keeps only in-frame clones here, not all; method: immunoSEQ multiplex PCR. This table has under 95,000 clones, around 88% appearing once. Specimen: peripheral blood. The receptors shown here come from a man in his fifties or sixties with acute or convalescent COVID-19.

This chain joins TRBV6-5 and TRBJ2-7; D may be TRBD1 (7 bases). V lost 6 bases to trimming and J lost 4 bases, with 19 bases between them. Looked up from germline, CDR1 is MNHEY and CDR2 is SVGAGI. This CDR3 spans 15 amino acids. The CDR3 is CASSRGQGGTYEQYF. The CDR3 DNA sequence: TGTGCCAGCAGCCGCGGTCAGGGGGGAACATACGAGCAGTACTTC.

The V and J genes are TRBV19 and TRBJ1-5; 7 nucleotides align to TRBD1. The ends lost 7 bases at V and 6 bases at J; junction bases unmatched: 12. There are 15 residues in the CDR3. From germline, CDR1 is LNHDA and CDR2 SQIVND (reference sequence). The CDR3 loop reads CASTKAQQGIQPQHF. In nucleotides, the CDR3 is TGTGCCAGTACTAAAGCCCAACAGGGGATTCAGCCCCAGCATTTT. The variable domain in full, completed from reference TRBV19 and TRBJ1-5, reads DGGITQSPKYLFRKEGQNVTLSCEQNLNHDAMYWYRQDPGQGLRLIYYSQIVNDFQKGDIAEGYSVSREKKESFPLTVTSAQKNPTAFYLCASTKAQQGIQPQHFGDGTRLSIL.

The rearrangement links TRBV11-2 to TRBJ2-5; TRBD2 matches 8 bases. Looked up from germline, CDR1 is SGHAT and CDR2 is FQNNGV. After removal of 4 bases from V and 2 bases from J, the junction contained 6 bases not matched to a gene. CDR3 size: 15 residues. CDR3 nucleotides: TGTGCCAGCAGCTACTATAGCGGGGCACAAGAGACCCAGTACTTC. Protein sequence: CASSYYSGAQETQYF.

The gene calls are TRBV6-2 or TRBV6-3 and TRBJ1-1; 7 nucleotides line up with TRBD1. This CDR3 has 13 residues. The germline V gene encodes CDR1 MNHEY and CDR2 SVGEGT. V trimming: 6 bases; J trimming: 0 bases; junction bases outside the gene matches: 1. CDR3 in DNA: TGTGCCAGCAGCGGACAGGTGAACACTGAAGCTTTCTTT. Encoded protein: CASSGQVNTEAFF.

This clone has only one observation. The chain has TRBV5-1 and TRBJ1-1; D is uncertain. This CDR3 has 11 amino acids. V was pared by 0 bases and J by 6 bases, with 3 bases between. Germline CDR1 reads SGHRS; CDR2 reads YFSETQ. CDR3 amino acids: CASSLGPEAFF. The CDR3 nucleotides read TGCGCCAGCAGCTTGGGGCCTGAAGCTTTCTTT.

This CDR3 is CASSFSAGDYNSPLHF. The DNA of the CDR3 is TGCGCCAGCAGCTTTTCGGCAGGGGATTATAATTCACCCCTCCACTTT. This rearrangement joins TRBV5-1 to TRBJ1-6, with D perhaps TRBD1 (6 bases). The germline CDR1 and CDR2 sequences are SGHRS and YFSETQ. The CDR3 is 16 residues long. V lost 2 bases, J lost 4 bases, and 13 bases lay in between.

V and J are TRBV12-3 or TRBV12-4 and TRBJ1-3; D remains unclear. This CDR3 contains 12 residues. Between the trimmed V and J ends, which lost 3 bases and 8 bases, there was a span of 8 bases. CDR3 loop: CASSLMRDTIYF. In DNA, the CDR3 is TGTGCCAGCAGTTTGATGCGAGACACCATATATTTT.

The chain combines TRBV19 with TRBJ1-1; 7 bases agree with TRBD1. Per germline, CDR1 LNHDA and CDR2 SQIVND (reference sequence). The CDR3 is 16 amino acids. Trimming at V came to 6 bases and at J to 5 bases, leaving 15 bases not matched to a gene. CDR3 residues: CASRSRSGGILTEAFF. DNA of the CDR3: TGTGCCAGTAGGTCGCGGTCAGGGGGTATACTAACTGAAGCTTTCTTT.

The chain's CDR3 is CASSQQGGAGRYTF. The CDR3, as DNA: TGTGCCAGCAGCCAACAGGGGGGGGCCGGCCGCTACACCTTC. The chain combines TRBV6-5 with TRBJ1-2; 8 positions agree with TRBD1. Germline values: CDR1 MNHEY, CDR2 SVGAGI. This CDR3 has 14 residues. V shed 6 bases and J 9 bases; nucleotides not matched to a gene: 12.

The chain joins TRBV29-1 to TRBJ1-3; D call uncertain. Trimming cost V 4 bases and J 4 bases, with 8 bases left between them. CDR1 and CDR2 from the germline V gene are SQVTM and ANQGSEA. CDR3 length: 12 residues. CDR3 region: CSVALQGNTIYF. The CDR3 DNA follows: TGCAGCGTTGCCCTACAGGGAAACACCATATATTTT.

The V gene is TRBV6-2 or TRBV6-3, the J gene TRBJ1-5; D unresolved. V shed 3 bases and J shed 6 bases, with 12 bases lying between them. The CDR3 spans 14 residues. Germline CDR1 MNHEY, CDR2 SVGEGT. CDR3 nucleotide sequence: TGTGCCAGCAGTTATAGGCAGAGCGGTCAGCCCCAGCATTTT. Its translation: CASSYRQSGQPQHF.

The chain has TRBV29-1 and TRBJ1-2, with 8 bases identical to TRBD1. Germline CDR1 SQVTM, CDR2 ANQGSEA. CDR3 length: 12 residues. Trimming took 5 bases from V and 3 from J; bases not matched to a gene: 2. This CDR3 reads CSVKQGDYGYTF. The CDR3 bases are TGCAGCGTTAAACAGGGGGACTATGGCTACACCTTC.

The chain links TRBV12-3 or TRBV12-4 to TRBJ2-7; no reliable D call. Trimming removed 7 bases from V and 5 bases from J, with 12 bases in between. The CDR3 extends over 12 amino acids. The CDR3 region has the DNA TGTGCCAGCAAAGACACTCTCCACGAGCAGTACTTC. Encoded protein: CASKDTLHEQYF.

This clone was counted between two and nine times. This chain uses TRBV5-1 with TRBJ1-6, with D perhaps matching TRBD1 (6 bases). The CDR3 has 14 amino acids. Germline loops: CDR1 SGHRS, CDR2 YFSETQ. Trimming removed 4 bases at V and 10 bases at J, with 15 bases between. The CDR3 is CASSIGNRESPLHF. The CDR3, as DNA: TGCGCCAGCAGCATCGGCAACAGGGAATCACCCCTCCACTTT.

V is TRBV12-3 or TRBV12-4 and J is TRBJ1-1; D not resolved. The CDR3 has 12 residues. V shed 6 bases and J shed 9 bases, with 14 bases lying between them. The CDR3, as DNA: TGTGCCAGCAGCCGCCACAGAGAGAAAGCTTTCTTT. It is translated as CASSRHREKAFF.

The chain combines TRBV18 with TRBJ1-3, with D possibly being TRBD1 (6 bases). Trimming cost V 2 bases and J 0 bases, with 14 bases left between them. CDR1 is KGHSH, CDR2 LQKENI, per germline. The CDR3 is made up of 17 amino acids. DNA of the CDR3: TGTGCCAGCTCACCAACAGGGTCCCGGGGCTCTGGAAACACCATATATTTT. This encodes CASSPTGSRGSGNTIYF.

This clone appeared once. The chain has TRBV5-1 and TRBJ2-2; D unresolved. The CDR3 is made up of 14 amino acids. The V end was cut by 2 bases, the J end by 1 base, with 6 bases between. Germline loops: CDR1 SGHRS, CDR2 YFSETQ. The CDR3: CASSFDMNTGELFF. The DNA of the CDR3 is TGCGCCAGCAGCTTTGACATGAACACCGGGGAGCTGTTTTTT.

V gene TRBV19 combines with J gene TRBJ1-6, with a tentative D call TRBD1 (6 bases). Trimming stripped 7 bases from V and 7 bases from J, with 14 bases between. The CDR3 runs to 14 residues. In germline, CDR1 is LNHDA, CDR2 SQIVND (reference sequence). CDR3 in amino acids: CASNLDSFNSPLHF. In nucleotides, the CDR3 is TGTGCCAGTAACCTGGACAGTTTCAATTCACCCCTCCACTTT.

This chain links TRBV9 with TRBJ2-7; D ambiguous. Germline CDR1 SGDLS, CDR2 YYNGEE. Deletions cut 0 bases from V and 7 bases from J, with 14 bases between. The CDR3 sequence is 14 residues long. CDR3 DNA: TGTGCCAGCAGCGTAGCCGGAGAGACGTGGGAGCAGTACTTC. Amino acid sequence: CASSVAGETWEQYF.

The chain carries TRBV7-6 and TRBJ1-1; 7 nucleotides align to TRBD1. The CDR3 sequence is 15 residues long. Losses at the gene ends were 5 bases for V and 5 bases for J; bases not matched to a gene: 11. CDR1 is SGHVS and CDR2 is FNYEAQ in the germline V gene. The CDR3 DNA reads TGTGCCAGCAGCGACCGGACAGGTGGAGAAACTGAAGCTTTCTTT. It yields the protein CASSDRTGGETEAFF.

As regards this clone: A junction end diverges from the germline sequence, so it may reflect a read error. The chain employs TRBV6-1 and TRBJ2-7; 7 bases are shared with TRBD1. Germline V gene sequence: CDR1 MNHNS, CDR2 SASEGT. CDR3 size: 15 residues. The CDR3 region has the DNA TGTGCCAGCAGGGAAGGGGGCCGCCCTCCCTACGAGCAGTACTTC. This translates into CASREGGRPPYEQYF.

The chain couples TRBV11-2 to TRBJ2-7; D ambiguous. Germline CDR1 SGHAT, CDR2 FQNNGV. The CDR3 is made up of 12 amino acids. Trimming cost V 1 base and J 3 bases, with 4 bases left between them. The CDR3 spells CASSLGIYEQYF. The CDR3 nucleotides read TGTGCCAGCAGCTTAGGTATCTACGAGCAGTACTTC.

In its sample, this clone was seen a few times. V and J are TRBV4-3 and TRBJ1-1; weak D call: TRBD1 (6 bases). Germline assignment: CDR1 LGHNA and CDR2 YSLEER. V was clipped by 4 bases and J by 0 bases, with 9 bases between them. This CDR3 has 14 residues. This CDR3 reads CASSPGQLNTEAFF. The CDR3 DNA sequence: TGCGCCAGCAGCCCAGGACAGTTGAACACTGAAGCTTTCTTT.

The rearrangement links TRBV28 to TRBJ1-3; perhaps TRBD1 as D (5 bases). The CDR3 length is 16 residues. Germline V gives CDR1 MDHEN, CDR2 SYDVKM. V lost 2 bases and J 1 base, leaving 12 bases between the germline ends. The CDR3 sequence is CASSLAGEASGNTIYF. The DNA of the CDR3 is TGTGCCAGCAGTTTAGCGGGGGAAGCTTCTGGAAACACCATATATTTT.

The chain is built from TRBV7-2 and TRBJ2-7, with 7 bases aligning to TRBD2. Germline trimming cut 5 bases from V and 0 bases from J; bases unmatched to any gene: 1. The germline gives CDR1 SGHTA, CDR2 FQGNSA. This CDR3 region has 13 residues. CDR3 DNA sequence: TGTGCCAGCAGCGGGGACTACTCCTACGAGCAGTACTTC. This translates into CASSGDYSYEQYF.

V usage is TRBV24-1 and J usage is TRBJ2-3; a weak D match, TRBD2 (6 bases). V was clipped by 4 bases and J by 5 bases, with 9 bases between them. The CDR3 is made up of 13 amino acids. From germline, CDR1 is KGHDR and CDR2 SFDVKD. The CDR3 reads CATSEQGGDTQYF. CDR3 coding DNA: TGTGCCACCAGTGAGCAGGGAGGAGATACGCAGTATTTT.

The chain uses TRBV2 and TRBJ1-1; TRBD1 might be the D (5 bases). V was shortened by 2 bases and J by 1 base, with 5 bases between the two germline ends. This CDR3 has 13 amino acids. Germline CDR1 and CDR2: SNHLY and FYNNEI. The CDR3 DNA reads as TGTGCCAGCAGTGAAACAGGGAACACTGAAGCTTTCTTT. As protein: CASSETGNTEAFF. The variable domain in full, completed from reference TRBV2 and TRBJ1-1, reads EPEVTQTPSHQVTQMGQEVILRCVPISNHLYFYWYRQILGQKVEFLVSFYNNEISEKSEIFDDQFSVERPDGSNFTLKIRSTKLEDSAMYFCASSETGNTEAFFGQGTRLTVV.